The source of this T cell receptor beta chain is a study of cytomegalovirus exposure and HLA in healthy donors. The study, taken as a whole, reports: According to a subsequent analysis, TCR clusters identified in the first cohort showed a tendency to co-occur across the approximately 110 validation repertoires. It was confirmed in vitro that a few of the CMV-associated chains were specific for CMV antigens.

The CDR3 contains 14 residues. Germline V gene lookup returns CDR1 MGHRA and CDR2 YSYEKL. The germline V and J ends were trimmed by 1 base and 2 bases, with 3 bases remaining between them. Note on this clone: Its antigen is not identified.

The donors belonged to the roughly 120-subject validation cohort, separate from the approximately 700-subject first cohort. Data came from immunoSEQ multiplex PCR; TCRdb stores just in-frame clones and leaves some out. The table has about 200,000 clones, 80% to 90% seen once. The receptor comes from a woman aged 18 to 35 in good health and CMV-seropositive. Material: PBMCs. J is TRBJ2-6 and V is TRBV4-1; D ambiguous. The CDR3, as DNA: TGCGCCAGCAGCCAAGCTGCTGGGGCCAACGTCCTGACTTTC. Protein: CASSQAAGANVLTF.